This T cell receptor (beta chain) was recovered during a study of technical replicates of blood from a few donors. Clones were read by immunoSEQ multiplex PCR, and TCRdb kept only the in-frame ones, dropping some. The data hold tens of thousands of clones, with approximately 89% observed a single time. Material for sequencing was T cells isolated from PBMCs. The source is a human donor in good health.

CDR3 protein: CASSPIGGNTGELFF. The CDR3 nucleotides read TGTGCCAGCTCACCGATAGGGGGGAACACCGGGGAGCTGTTTTTT. The chain joins TRBV18 to TRBJ2-2; possible D gene TRBD1, 6 bases. Trimming left V 3 bases short and J 1 base short, with 9 bases between. In germline, CDR1 is KGHSH, CDR2 LQKENI. This CDR3 spans 15 amino acids.